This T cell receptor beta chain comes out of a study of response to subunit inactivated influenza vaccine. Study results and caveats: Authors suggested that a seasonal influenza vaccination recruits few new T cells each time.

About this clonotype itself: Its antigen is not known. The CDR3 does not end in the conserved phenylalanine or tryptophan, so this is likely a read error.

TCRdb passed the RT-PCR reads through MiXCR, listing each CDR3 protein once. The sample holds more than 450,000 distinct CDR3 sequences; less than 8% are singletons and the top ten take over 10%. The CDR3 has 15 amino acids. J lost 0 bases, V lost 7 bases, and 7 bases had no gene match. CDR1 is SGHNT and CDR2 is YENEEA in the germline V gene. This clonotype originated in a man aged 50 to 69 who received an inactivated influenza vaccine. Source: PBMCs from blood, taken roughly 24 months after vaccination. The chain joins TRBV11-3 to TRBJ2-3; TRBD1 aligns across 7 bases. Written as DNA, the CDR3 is TGTGCCAGCATCAGACTGACAGGGAGCACAGATACGCAGTATTCT. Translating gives CASIRLTGSTDTQYS.